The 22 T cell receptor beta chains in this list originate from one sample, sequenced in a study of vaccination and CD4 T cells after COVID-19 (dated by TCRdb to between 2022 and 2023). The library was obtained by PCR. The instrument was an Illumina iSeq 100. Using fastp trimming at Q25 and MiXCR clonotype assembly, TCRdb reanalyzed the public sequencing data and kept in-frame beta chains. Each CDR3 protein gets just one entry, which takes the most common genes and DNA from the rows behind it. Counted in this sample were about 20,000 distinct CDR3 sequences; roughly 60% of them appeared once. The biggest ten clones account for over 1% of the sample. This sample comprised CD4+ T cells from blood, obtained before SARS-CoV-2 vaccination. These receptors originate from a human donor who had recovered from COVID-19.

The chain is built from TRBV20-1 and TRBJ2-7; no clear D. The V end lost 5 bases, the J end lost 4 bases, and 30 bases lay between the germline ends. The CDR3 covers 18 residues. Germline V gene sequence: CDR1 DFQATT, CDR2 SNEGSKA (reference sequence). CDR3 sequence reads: CSARPPGVGVRSNYEQYF. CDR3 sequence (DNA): TGCAGTGCTCGCCCTCCCGGCGTAGGTGTGAGGAGTAATTACGAGCAGTACTTC.

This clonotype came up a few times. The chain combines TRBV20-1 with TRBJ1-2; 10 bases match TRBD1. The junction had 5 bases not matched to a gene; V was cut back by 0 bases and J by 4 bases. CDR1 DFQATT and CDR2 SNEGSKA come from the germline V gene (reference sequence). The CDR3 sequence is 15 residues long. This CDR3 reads CSAREDRGRIYGYTF. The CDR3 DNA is TGCAGTGCTAGAGAAGACAGGGGGCGGATCTATGGCTACACCTTC.

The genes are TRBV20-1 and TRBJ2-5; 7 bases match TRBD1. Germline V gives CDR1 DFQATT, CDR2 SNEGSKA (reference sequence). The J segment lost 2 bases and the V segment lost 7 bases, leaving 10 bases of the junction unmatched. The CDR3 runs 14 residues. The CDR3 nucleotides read TGCAGTGGACAGGGAACGGGTCGGCAAGAGACCCAGTACTTC. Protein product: CSGQGTGRQETQYF.

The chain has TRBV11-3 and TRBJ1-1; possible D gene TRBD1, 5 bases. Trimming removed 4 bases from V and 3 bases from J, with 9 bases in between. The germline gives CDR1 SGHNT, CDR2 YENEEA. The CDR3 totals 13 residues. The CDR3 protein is CASSSAGYTEAFF. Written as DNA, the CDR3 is TGTGCCAGCAGCTCCGCAGGGTACACTGAAGCTTTCTTT. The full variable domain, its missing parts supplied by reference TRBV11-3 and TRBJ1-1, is EAGVVQSPRYKIIEKKQPVAFWCNPISGHNTLYWYLQNLGQGPELLIRYENEEAVDDSQLPKDRFSAERLKGVDSTLKIQPAELGDSAVYLCASSSAGYTEAFFGQGTRLTVV.

CDR3 nucleotide sequence: TGTGCCAGAGAAACCATTCTTACAGGGGTCTCACCCCTCCACTTT. Translating it yields CARETILTGVSPLHF. The genes are TRBV27 and TRBJ1-6, with 7 positions matching TRBD1. The CDR3 sequence is 15 residues long. Germline CDR1 is MNHEY and CDR2 is SMNVEV (reference sequence). V lost 9 bases and J lost 10; bases outside the gene matches: 15.

The CDR3 nucleotides read TGTGCCAGCACCGGACAGTATAATTCACCCCTCCACTTT. Translated, it gives CASTGQYNSPLHF. V is TRBV2 and J is TRBJ1-6, with D perhaps TRBD1 (6 bases). The germline V gene encodes CDR1 SNHLY and CDR2 FYNNEI. The CDR3 sequence is 13 residues long. Trimming took off 7 bases at V and 4 bases at J, with 8 bases between the two ends.

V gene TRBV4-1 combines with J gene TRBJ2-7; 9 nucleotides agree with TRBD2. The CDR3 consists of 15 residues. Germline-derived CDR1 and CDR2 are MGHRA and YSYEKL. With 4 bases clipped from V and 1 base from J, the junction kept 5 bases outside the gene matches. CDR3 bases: TGCGCCAGCAGCCCGGGACTAGCAAGGTCCTACGAGCAGTACTTC. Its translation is CASSPGLARSYEQYF.

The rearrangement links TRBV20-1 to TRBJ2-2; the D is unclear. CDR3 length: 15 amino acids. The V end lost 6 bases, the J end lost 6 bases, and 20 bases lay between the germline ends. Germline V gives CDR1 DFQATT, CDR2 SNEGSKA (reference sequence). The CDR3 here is CSAAPRRGMAGELFF. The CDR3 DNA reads TGCAGTGCGGCCCCGCGGCGAGGAATGGCCGGGGAGCTGTTTTTT.

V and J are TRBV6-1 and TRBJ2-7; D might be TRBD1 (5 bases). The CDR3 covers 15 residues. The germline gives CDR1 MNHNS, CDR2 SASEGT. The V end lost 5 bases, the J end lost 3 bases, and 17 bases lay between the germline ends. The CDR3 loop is CASSLTQGGDYEQYF. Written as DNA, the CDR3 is TGTGCCAGCAGTCTAACCCAGGGTGGAGACTACGAGCAGTACTTC.

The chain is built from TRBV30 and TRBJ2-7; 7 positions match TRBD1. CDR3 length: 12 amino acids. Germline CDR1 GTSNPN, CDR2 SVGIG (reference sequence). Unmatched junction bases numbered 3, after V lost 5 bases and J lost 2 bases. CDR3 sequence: CAWGTDTYEQYF. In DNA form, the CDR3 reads TGTGCCTGGGGGACAGATACCTACGAGCAGTACTTC. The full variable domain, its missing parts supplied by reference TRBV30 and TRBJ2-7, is SQTIHQWPATLVQPVGSPLSLECTVEGTSNPNLYWYRQAAGRGLQLLFYSVGIGQISSEVPQNLSASRPQDRQFILSSKKLLLSDSGFYLCAWGTDTYEQYFGPGTRLTVT.

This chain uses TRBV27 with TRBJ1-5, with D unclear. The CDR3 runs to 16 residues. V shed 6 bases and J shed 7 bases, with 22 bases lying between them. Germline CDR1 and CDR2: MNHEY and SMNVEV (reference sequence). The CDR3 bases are TGTGCCAGCAGCCCTAGAATAACTCGACGACTACAGCCCCAGCATTTT. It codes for CASSPRITRRLQPQHF.

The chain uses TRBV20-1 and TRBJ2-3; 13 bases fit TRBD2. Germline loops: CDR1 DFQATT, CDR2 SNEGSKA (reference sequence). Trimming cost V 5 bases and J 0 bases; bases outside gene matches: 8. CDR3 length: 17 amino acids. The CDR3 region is CSAPGTSGTSSTDTQYF. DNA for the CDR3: TGCAGTGCTCCTGGGACTAGCGGGACCTCTAGCACAGATACGCAGTATTTT.

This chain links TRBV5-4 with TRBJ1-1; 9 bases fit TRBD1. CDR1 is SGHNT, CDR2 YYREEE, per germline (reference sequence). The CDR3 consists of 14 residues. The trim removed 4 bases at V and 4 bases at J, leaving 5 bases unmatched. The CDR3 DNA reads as TGTGCCAGCAGCCCCGGACAGGGGTTCACTGAAGCTTTCTTT. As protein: CASSPGQGFTEAFF.

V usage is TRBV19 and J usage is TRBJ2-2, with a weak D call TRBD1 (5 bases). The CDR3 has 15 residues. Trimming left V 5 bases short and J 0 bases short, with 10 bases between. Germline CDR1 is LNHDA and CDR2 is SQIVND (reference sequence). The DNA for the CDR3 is TGTGCCAGTAGTGATGGGGCCGCGAACACCGGGGAGCTGTTTTTT. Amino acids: CASSDGAANTGELFF.

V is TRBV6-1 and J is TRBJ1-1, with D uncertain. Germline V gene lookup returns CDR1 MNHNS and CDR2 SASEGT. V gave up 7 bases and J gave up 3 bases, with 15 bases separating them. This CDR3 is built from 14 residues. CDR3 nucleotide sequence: TGTGCCAGCAATCTTTCCCCGAGGGACACTGAAGCTTTCTTT. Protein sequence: CASNLSPRDTEAFF.

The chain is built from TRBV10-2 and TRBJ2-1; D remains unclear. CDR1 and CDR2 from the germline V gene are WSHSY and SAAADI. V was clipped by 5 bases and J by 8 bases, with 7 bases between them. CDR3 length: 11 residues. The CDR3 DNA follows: TGCGCCAGCAGTCAAGTTGATGAGCAGTTCTTC. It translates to CASSQVDEQFF.

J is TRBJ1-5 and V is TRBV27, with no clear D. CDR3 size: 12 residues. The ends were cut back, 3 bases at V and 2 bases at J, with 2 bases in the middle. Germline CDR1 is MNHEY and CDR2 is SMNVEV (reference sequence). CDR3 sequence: CASSFRNQPQHF. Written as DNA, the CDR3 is TGTGCCAGCAGTTTCCGCAATCAGCCCCAGCATTTT.

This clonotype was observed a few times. In DNA form, the CDR3 reads TGTGCCAGCAGATCTAGCGGGGGCACAGATACGCAGTATTTT. Residues: CASRSSGGTDTQYF. The chain links TRBV7-2 to TRBJ2-3; the match to TRBD2 covers 9 bases. V was clipped by 6 bases and J by 1 base; unmatched bases: 2. The CDR3 contains 14 residues. The germline V gene encodes CDR1 SGHTA and CDR2 FQGNSA.

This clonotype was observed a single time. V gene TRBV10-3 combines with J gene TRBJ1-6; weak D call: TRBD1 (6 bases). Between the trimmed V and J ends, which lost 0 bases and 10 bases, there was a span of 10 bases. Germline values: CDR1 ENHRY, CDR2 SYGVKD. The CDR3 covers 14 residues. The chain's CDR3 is CAISESEGDSPLHF. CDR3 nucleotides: TGTGCCATCAGTGAGTCGGAGGGGGACTCACCCCTCCACTTT.

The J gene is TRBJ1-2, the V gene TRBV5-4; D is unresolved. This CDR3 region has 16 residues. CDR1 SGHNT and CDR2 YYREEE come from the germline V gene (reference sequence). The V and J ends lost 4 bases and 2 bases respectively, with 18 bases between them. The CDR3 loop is CASSSSLLGINYGYTF. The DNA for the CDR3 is TGTGCCAGCAGCAGTAGTTTATTAGGCATAAACTATGGCTACACCTTC.

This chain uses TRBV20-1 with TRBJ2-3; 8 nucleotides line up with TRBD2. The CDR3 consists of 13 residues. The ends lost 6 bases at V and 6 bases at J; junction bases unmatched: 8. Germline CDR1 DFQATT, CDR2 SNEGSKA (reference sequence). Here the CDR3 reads CSAERLAWDTQYF. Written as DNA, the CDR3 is TGCAGTGCAGAAAGACTAGCGTGGGATACGCAGTATTTT.

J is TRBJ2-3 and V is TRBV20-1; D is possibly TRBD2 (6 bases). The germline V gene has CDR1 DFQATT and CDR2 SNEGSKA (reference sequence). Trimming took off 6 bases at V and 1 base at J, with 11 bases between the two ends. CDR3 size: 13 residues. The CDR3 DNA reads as TGCAGTGCCGGAGTAGCGGGCACAGATACGCAGTATTTT. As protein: CSAGVAGTDTQYF.